Detailed here is one TCR beta chain. Sequenced by immunoSEQ multiplex PCR; TCRdb stores in-frame clones only, minus some. Among roughly 150,000 clones listed, approximately 86% were seen once. V trimming: 0 bases; J trimming: 4 bases; junction bases outside the gene matches: 4. The CDR3 contains 15 residues. CDR1 SGDLS and CDR2 YYNGEE come from the germline V gene. The sample belongs to a study of cytomegalovirus exposure and HLA in healthy donors. Sequencing was carried out using PBMCs. The chain couples TRBV9 to TRBJ2-7; 10 bases are a match to TRBD2. This clonotype originated in a woman aged 18-29 years in good health and CMV-seronegative. CDR3 in amino acids: CASSVAPSGSYEQYF. CDR3 DNA: TGTGCCAGCAGCGTAGCCCCTAGCGGGAGTTACGAGCAGTACTTC. The complete variable domain, with remaining parts taken from reference TRBV9 and TRBJ2-7, reads DSGVTQTPKHLITATGQRVTLRCSPRSGDLSVYWYQQSLDQGLQFLIQYYNGEERAKGNILERFSAQQFPDLHSELNLSSLELGDSALYFCASSVAPSGSYEQYFGPGTRLTVT.